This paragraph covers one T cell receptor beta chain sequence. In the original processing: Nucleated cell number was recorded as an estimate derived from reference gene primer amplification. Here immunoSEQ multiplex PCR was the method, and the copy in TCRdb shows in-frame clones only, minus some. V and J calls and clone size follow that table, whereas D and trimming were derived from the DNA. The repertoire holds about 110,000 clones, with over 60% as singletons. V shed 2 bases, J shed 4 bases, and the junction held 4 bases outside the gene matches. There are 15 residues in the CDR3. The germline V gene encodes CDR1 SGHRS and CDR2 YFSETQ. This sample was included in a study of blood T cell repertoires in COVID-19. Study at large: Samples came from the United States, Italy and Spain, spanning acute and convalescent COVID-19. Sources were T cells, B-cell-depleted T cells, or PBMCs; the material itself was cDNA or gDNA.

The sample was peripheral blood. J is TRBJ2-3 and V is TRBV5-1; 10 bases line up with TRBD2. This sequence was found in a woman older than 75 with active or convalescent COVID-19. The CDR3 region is CASSLSSGSSDTQYF. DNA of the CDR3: TGCGCCAGCAGCTTATCTAGCGGGAGCTCAGATACGCAGTATTTT.